Here is one T cell receptor (beta chain) with its context. Its antigen remains unidentified. The data are from a study of blood T cells in healthy people across ages. Caucasian, healthy and from Russia, the donors were aged between about 6 and 90. V was pared by 4 bases and J by 1 base, with 2 bases between. The CDR3 spans 12 residues. CDR1 MNHEY and CDR2 SVGEGT come from the germline V gene. The second PCR ran about 6 to 12 cycles with a sample-barcoded 5' primer and J-beta primers. TCRdb ran MiXCR on the 5' RACE reads and lists one entry per CDR3 protein. The data hold 920,000 or so distinct CDR3 sequences, with 35% to 55% observed a single time. Study-wide results and caveats: Significant beta diversity loss was already apparent by age about 39, declining roughly linearly. Donor CMV infection status was unknown, possibly confounding age-related changes in expanded clonotypes. Those diversity estimates obtained from one million T cells were thought to be underestimates.

Sequenced sample: blood. This sequence originates from an older woman in good health. The chain carries TRBV6-2 or TRBV6-3 and TRBJ2-1; unclear D gene. CDR3 in amino acids: CASSWSYNEQFF. The CDR3 DNA reads as TGTGCCAGCAGTTGGTCCTACAATGAGCAGTTCTTC.